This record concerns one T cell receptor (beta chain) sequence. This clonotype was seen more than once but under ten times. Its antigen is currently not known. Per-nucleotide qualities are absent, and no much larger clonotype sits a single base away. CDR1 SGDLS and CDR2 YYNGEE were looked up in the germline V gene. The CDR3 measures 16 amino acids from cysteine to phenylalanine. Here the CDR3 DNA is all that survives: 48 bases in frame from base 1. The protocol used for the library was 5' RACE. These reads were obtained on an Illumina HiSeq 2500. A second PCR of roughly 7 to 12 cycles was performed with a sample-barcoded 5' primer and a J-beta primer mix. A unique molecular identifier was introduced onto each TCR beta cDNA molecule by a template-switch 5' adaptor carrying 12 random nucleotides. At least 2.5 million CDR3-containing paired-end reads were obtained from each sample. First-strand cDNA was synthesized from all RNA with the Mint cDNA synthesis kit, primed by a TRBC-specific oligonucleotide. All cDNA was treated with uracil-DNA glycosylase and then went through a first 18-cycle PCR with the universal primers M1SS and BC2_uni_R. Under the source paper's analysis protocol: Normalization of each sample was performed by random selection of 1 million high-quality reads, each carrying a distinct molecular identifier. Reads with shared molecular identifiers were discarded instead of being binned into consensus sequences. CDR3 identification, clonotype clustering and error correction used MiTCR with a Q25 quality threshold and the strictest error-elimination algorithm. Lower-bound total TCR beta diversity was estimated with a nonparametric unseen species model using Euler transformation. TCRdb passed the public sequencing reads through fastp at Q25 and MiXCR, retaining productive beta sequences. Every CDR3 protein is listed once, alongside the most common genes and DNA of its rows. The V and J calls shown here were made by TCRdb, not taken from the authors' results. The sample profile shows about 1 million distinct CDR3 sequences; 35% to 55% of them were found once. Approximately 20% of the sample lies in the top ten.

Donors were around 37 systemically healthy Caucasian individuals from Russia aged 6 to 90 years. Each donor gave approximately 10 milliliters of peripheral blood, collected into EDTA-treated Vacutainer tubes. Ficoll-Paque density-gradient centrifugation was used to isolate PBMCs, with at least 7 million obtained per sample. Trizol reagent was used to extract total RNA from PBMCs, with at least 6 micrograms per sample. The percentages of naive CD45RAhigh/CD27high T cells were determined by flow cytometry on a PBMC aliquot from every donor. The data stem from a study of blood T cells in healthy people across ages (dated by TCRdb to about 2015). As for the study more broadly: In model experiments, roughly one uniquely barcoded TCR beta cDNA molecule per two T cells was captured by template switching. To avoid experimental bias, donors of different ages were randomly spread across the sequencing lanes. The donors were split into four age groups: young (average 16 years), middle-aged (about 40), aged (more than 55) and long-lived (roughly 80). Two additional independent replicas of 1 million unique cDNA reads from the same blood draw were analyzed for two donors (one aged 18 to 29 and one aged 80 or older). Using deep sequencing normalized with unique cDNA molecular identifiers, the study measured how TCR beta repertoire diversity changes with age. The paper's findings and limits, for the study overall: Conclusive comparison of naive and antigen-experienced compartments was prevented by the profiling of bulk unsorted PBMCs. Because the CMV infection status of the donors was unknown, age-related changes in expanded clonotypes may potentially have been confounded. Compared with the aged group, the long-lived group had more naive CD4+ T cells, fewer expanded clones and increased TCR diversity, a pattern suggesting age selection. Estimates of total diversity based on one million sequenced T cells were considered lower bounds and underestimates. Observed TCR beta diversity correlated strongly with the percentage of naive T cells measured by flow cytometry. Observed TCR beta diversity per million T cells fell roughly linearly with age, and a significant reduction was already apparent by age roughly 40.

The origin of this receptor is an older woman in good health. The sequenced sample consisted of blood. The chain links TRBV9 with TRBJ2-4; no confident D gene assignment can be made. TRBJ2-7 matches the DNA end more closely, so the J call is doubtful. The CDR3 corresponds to CASSVSVAREEDEQYF. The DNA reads TGTGCCAGCAGCGTTTCGGTAGCTAGGGAAGAAGACGAGCAGTACTTC.